This TCR beta chain originates from a study of persistence of HIV-infected CD4 T cells. Study details: Donors were ART-treated; their CMV- and Gag-responding CD4+ T cells were isolated.

Notes on this clone: The antigen remains unidentified.

Looked up from germline, CDR1 is KGHSH and CDR2 is LQKENI. This CDR3 has 18 residues. Trimming stripped 1 base from V and 0 bases from J, with 15 bases between. The stimulus was an HIV-1 Gag 15-mer peptide pool, 1 ug/peptide/mL. Sorted nonresponding memory CD4+ T cells were CD40L-negative, CD69-negative, CD45RO-high. The libraries were made with immunoSEQ version 4 in survey mode. Here immunoSEQ multiplex PCR was the method, and the copy in TCRdb shows in-frame clones only, minus some. Of approximately 65,000 clones listed, 65% to 75% are singletons. This specimen was CD4+ T cells sorted from PBMCs after roughly 17-hour stimulation, taken from a patient who received antiretroviral therapy. The rearrangement uses TRBV18 and TRBJ2-2; weak D call: TRBD1 (6 bases). The TCR sequence derives from an adult man with HIV who was CMV-seropositive. The CDR3 region has the DNA TGTGCCAGCTCACCACGGGGCCAGGGGTCCACGAACACCGGGGAGCTGTTTTTT. Residues: CASSPRGQGSTNTGELFF.